These 6 T cell receptor beta chains were sequenced from one sample in a study of cytomegalovirus exposure and HLA in healthy donors. Researchers ran the PCR with 60 Vbeta and 13 Jbeta primers. TCRdb's table, derived via immunoSEQ multiplex PCR, lists solely in-frame clones and lacks some. The repertoire consists of around 100,000 clones, with roughly three quarters occurring once and the leading ten covering around a tenth. Source material: PBMCs. The receptors were sampled from a male donor in good health and CMV-seropositive.

In this sample, this clone turned up a few times. This chain uses TRBV7-2 with TRBJ1-3, with unresolved D. This CDR3 contains 12 residues. The germline CDR1 and CDR2 sequences are SGHTA and FQGNSA. Trimming left V 7 bases short and J 4 bases short, with 8 bases between. CDR3 amino acids: CASTSGGNTIYF. CDR3 DNA: TGTGCCAGCACCTCGGGGGGAAACACCATATATTTT.

This clone was counted a few times. The chain joins TRBV11-1 to TRBJ1-5; TRBD1 matches at 8 bases. Germline CDR1 and CDR2: SGHAT and FQDESV (reference sequence). CDR3 size: 15 residues. Trimming cost V 5 bases and J 7 bases; bases outside gene matches: 10. CDR3 coding DNA: TGTGCCAGCAGCATTTGGACAGGGAAGGGACAGCCCCAGCATTTT. Translated, it gives CASSIWTGKGQPQHF.

The chain uses TRBV7-9 and TRBJ2-1; D might be TRBD2 (5 bases). CDR3 length: 16 amino acids. V was shortened by 5 bases and J by 5 bases, with 19 bases between the two germline ends. The germline gives CDR1 SEHNR, CDR2 FQNEAQ (reference sequence). The CDR3 DNA reads as TGTGCCAGCAGCCCCATTTGGGAGTCCGTCAACAATGAGCAGTTCTTC. Its translation: CASSPIWESVNNEQFF.

The chain combines TRBV7-9 with TRBJ2-5, with 8 bases that match TRBD2. The germline CDR1 and CDR2 sequences are SEHNR and FQNEAQ (reference sequence). The CDR3 totals 14 residues. Unmatched junction bases numbered 7, after V lost 5 bases and J lost 5 bases. In DNA, the CDR3 is TGTGCCAGCAGCCGGACTAGCCGGGGGGAGACCCAGTACTTC. Its translation is CASSRTSRGETQYF.

The genes are TRBV5-1 and TRBJ2-7; TRBD1 aligns across 10 bases. Germline values: CDR1 SGHRS, CDR2 YFSETQ. The CDR3 runs to 15 residues. Trimming cost V 4 bases and J 5 bases; bases outside gene matches: 9. The CDR3 sequence: CASSVIDRGQDEQYF. For the CDR3, the DNA is TGCGCCAGCAGCGTCATCGACAGGGGGCAAGACGAGCAGTACTTC.

The rearrangement joins TRBV7-2 to TRBJ2-1; D remains ambiguous. The germline gives CDR1 SGHTA, CDR2 FQGNSA. CDR3 size: 15 residues. V gave up 1 base and J gave up 0 bases, with 7 bases separating them. The CDR3 DNA is TGTGCCAGCAGCTTAGAACATTTCTCCTACAATGAGCAGTTCTTC. Its translation is CASSLEHFSYNEQFF. Looking up the rest from reference TRBV7-2 and TRBJ2-1 gives the full variable domain: GAGVSQSPSNKVTEKGKDVELRCDPISGHTALYWYRQSLGQGLEFLIYFQGNSAPDKSGLPSDRFSAERTGGSVSTLTIQRTQQEDSAVYLCASSLEHFSYNEQFFGPGTRLTVL.